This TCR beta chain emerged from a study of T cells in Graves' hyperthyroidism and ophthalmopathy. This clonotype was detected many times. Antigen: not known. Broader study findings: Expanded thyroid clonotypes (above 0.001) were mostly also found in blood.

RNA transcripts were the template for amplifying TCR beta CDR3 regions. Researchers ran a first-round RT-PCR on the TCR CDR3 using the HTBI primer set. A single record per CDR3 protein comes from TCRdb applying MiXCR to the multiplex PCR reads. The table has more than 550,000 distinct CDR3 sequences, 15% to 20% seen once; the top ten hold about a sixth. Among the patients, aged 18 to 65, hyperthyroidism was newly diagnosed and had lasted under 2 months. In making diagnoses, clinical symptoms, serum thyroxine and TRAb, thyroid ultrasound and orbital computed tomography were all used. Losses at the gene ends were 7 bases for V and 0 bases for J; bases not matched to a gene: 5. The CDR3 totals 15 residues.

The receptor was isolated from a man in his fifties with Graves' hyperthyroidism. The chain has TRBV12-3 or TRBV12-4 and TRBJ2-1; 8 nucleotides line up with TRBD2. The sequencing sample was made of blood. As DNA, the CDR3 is TGTGCCAGCATCCCCAGCGGGAGCTCCTACAATGAGCAGTTCTTC. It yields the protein CASIPSGSSYNEQFF.